This is a list of T cell receptor beta chains from one sample in a study of CD8 T cells in ankylosing spondylitis. TCRdb re-analysed the 5' RACE reads in MiXCR, keeping a single row per CDR3 protein. The table lists some 9,700 distinct CDR3 sequences, about 6% of them singletons. Sequencing was carried out using blood, either unsorted or a sorted T cell fraction (not recorded which). Every receptor here comes from a female donor with ankylosing spondylitis or in good health (not recorded which). Each CDR3 is given with its conserved first and last residue. D genes are given only for firm matches. Clone size, where shown, is once, few, many, or a class for clones that have expanded.

V	D	length	J	size	DNA	CDR3
TRBV9	TRBD2	15	TRBJ2-3	many	TGTGCCAGCCGTCCGGCTAGCGGGGGTTCAGATACGCAGTATTTT	CASRPASGGSDTQYF
TRBV9	TRBD2	15	TRBJ2-5	many	TGTGCCAGCAGCGTAGAAGCTAGCGGACAAGAGACCCAGTACTTC	CASSVEASGQETQYF
TRBV9	TRBD2	15	TRBJ2-2	.	TGTGCCAGCAGCGCTAGCGGGGGGGACACCGGGGAGCTGTTTTTT	CASSASGGDTGELFF
TRBV9	TRBD2	17	TRBJ2-1	.	TGTGCCAGCAGCGTAAATAGCGGGGGTGTCGCCCACAATGAGCAGTTCTTC	CASSVNSGGVAHNEQFF
TRBV20-1	.	15	TRBJ1-2	medium-sized	TGCAGTGCTAGAGATCGTATGGGTGGGACATCCCGCTACACCTTC	CSARDRMGGTSRYTF
TRBV9	.	15	TRBJ1-6	many	TGTGCCAGCAGCGTAGGGGGGACGGGGGAATCACCCCTCCACTTT	CASSVGGTGESPLHF
TRBV9	.	13	TRBJ1-1	medium-sized	TGTGCCAGCAGCGTAGCCGAGTACACTGAAGCTTTCTTT	CASSVAEYTEAFF
TRBV9	.	12	TRBJ2-7	many	TGTGCCAGCAGCTCAAATGATTACGAGCAGTACTTC	CASSSNDYEQYF
TRBV9	.	17	TRBJ1-1	many	TGTGCCAGCAGCGTAGGTTCCTCTACTCCGGGGAACACTGAAGCTTTCTTT	CASSVGSSTPGNTEAFF
TRBV9	.	16	TRBJ2-5	many	TGTGCCAGCAGCCCCCAAGAGCGAGAGTTGAGCGAGACCCAGTACTTC	CASSPQERELSETQYF
TRBV9	.	18	TRBJ2-6	many	TGTGCCAGCAGCGTAGCGAGGGACAAATTCTCTGGGGCCAACGTCCTGACTTTC	CASSVARDKFSGANVLTF
TRBV9	.	13	TRBJ2-2	medium-sized	TGTGCCAGCAGCGTAGGGTTCACCGGGGAGCTGTTTTTT	CASSVGFTGELFF
TRBV9	.	12	TRBJ1-4	many	TGTGCCAGCAGCGTAGGGGATGAAAAACTGTTTTTT	CASSVGDEKLFF
TRBV9	.	13	TRBJ2-3	medium-sized	TGTGCCAGCAGCGGGGGGTACACAGATACGCAGTATTTT	CASSGGYTDTQYF
TRBV9	.	15	TRBJ2-1	many	TGTGCCAGCAGCGTAGTGGGGGGTTCCTACAATGAGCAGTTCTTC	CASSVVGGSYNEQFF
TRBV9	TRBD1	15	TRBJ1-1	medium-sized	TGTGCCAGCAGCCCGAGGACAGGGGGCAATACTGAAGCTTTCTTT	CASSPRTGGNTEAFF
TRBV9	.	15	TRBJ2-7	many	TGTGCCAGCAGCAAAGGGGGGCTCCCCTCCTACGAGCAGTACTTC	CASSKGGLPSYEQYF
TRBV9	TRBD2	16	TRBJ2-1	many	TGTGCCAGCAGCGTAGGTCAAGCGGGGGGGCCAGGTGAGCAGTTCTTC	CASSVGQAGGPGEQFF
TRBV9	TRBD2	15	TRBJ2-3	many	TGTGCCAGCAGCATACTAGCGGGGGGAGCAGATACGCAGTATTTT	CASSILAGGADTQYF
TRBV9	TRBD2	15	TRBJ2-3	.	TGTGCCAGCAGCGAAAGGGACTACAGCACAGATACGCAGTATTTT	CASSERDYSTDTQYF
TRBV9	.	14	TRBJ1-4	many	TGTGCCAGCGGGATGGGGTCCACTAATGAAAAACTGTTTTTT	CASGMGSTNEKLFF
TRBV9	TRBD1	16	TRBJ2-5	many	TGTGCCAGCAGCCATCGCCGGGACAGGGGCCAAGAGACCCAGTACTTC	CASSHRRDRGQETQYF
TRBV9	.	13	TRBJ2-7	many	TGTGCCAGCAGCGTGGACCCAGGGTACGAGCAGTACTTC	CASSVDPGYEQYF
TRBV9	TRBD2	20	TRBJ2-1	many	TGTGCCAGCAGCGTAGTCTGGGAGGGGGCTAGCGGGGGAGATTACAATGAGCAGTTCTTC	CASSVVWEGASGGDYNEQFF